This T cell receptor beta chain was recorded in a study of blood T cell repertoires in COVID-19. Study as a whole: Sample material is recorded as cDNA or gDNA derived from T cells, B-cell-depleted T cells, or PBMCs.

Profiling relied on immunoSEQ multiplex PCR, and the TCRdb table lists in-frame clones only, not all of them. The sample contains roughly 700,000 clones, about 87% of which appear only once. V dropped 7 bases and J dropped 1; count of bases not matched to a gene: 5. The CDR3 spans 14 residues. Germline lookup yields CDR1 SGHRS and CDR2 YFSETQ. Sequencing used peripheral blood. V and J are TRBV5-1 and TRBJ2-3, with TRBD2 matching 8 bases. The sequence derives from a woman aged 18-29 years with acute or convalescent COVID-19. The CDR3 protein is CASQAGVGTDTQYF. Written as DNA, the CDR3 is TGCGCCAGCCAAGCGGGGGTCGGCACAGATACGCAGTATTTT.